These T cell receptor beta chains were read from a single sample in a study of Ad26.COV2.S vaccination and SARS-CoV-2 variants. The method was immunoSEQ multiplex PCR; TCRdb's version includes in-frame clones alone and lacks a portion of them. This sample has more than 300,000 clones; less than 90% occur once, and the top ten carry 6.4%. The sequenced sample was peripheral blood, obtained in a trial of Ad26.COV2.S vaccine versus placebo. The receptors stem from a person between 18 and 65 years old who received the Ad26.COV2.S COVID-19 vaccine or a placebo. Both conserved end residues are part of each CDR3. A D gene is named only where the DNA matches it firmly. Size values are once, few and many counts, or a class for expanded clones, and some rows have none.

v_call	j_call	clone_size	d_call	cdr3_aa	cdr3_nt
TRBV4-3	TRBJ1-5	once	-	CASSQVFSVSNQPQHF	TGCGCCAGCAGCCAAGTCTTTTCCGTTAGCAATCAGCCCCAGCATTTT
TRBV5-5	TRBJ1-6	-	-	CASSLGGTTINSPLHF	TGTGCCAGCAGCTTGGGGGGAACTACGATTAATTCACCCCTCCACTTT
TRBV5-4	TRBJ2-7	-	-	CASSLGVYPYEQYF	TGTGCCAGCAGCTTAGGGGTTTACCCCTACGAGCAGTACTTC
TRBV14	TRBJ2-2	-	-	CASSLGHRPGELFF	TGTGCCAGCAGCCTGGGACACAGACCCGGGGAGCTGTTTTTT
TRBV6-5	TRBJ1-1	-	-	CASSLHRAFF	TGTGCCAGCAGTCTTCACAGGGCTTTCTTT
TRBV5-6	TRBJ1-1	-	-	CASSTPQGPEAFF	TGTGCCAGCAGCACTCCCCAGGGACCTGAAGCTTTCTTT
TRBV3-1/TRBV3-2	TRBJ1-5	-	-	CASSPWVENQPQHF	TGTGCCAGCAGCCCATGGGTTGAGAATCAGCCCCAGCATTTT
TRBV13	TRBJ1-2	-	TRBD1	CASSLGQGADGYTF	TGTGCCAGCAGCTTGGGACAGGGGGCGGATGGCTACACCTTC
TRBV2	TRBJ1-5	-	TRBD1	CASEGGQGSAQPQHF	TGTGCCAGCGAGGGGGGACAGGGATCGGCTCAGCCCCAGCATTTT
TRBV6-4	TRBJ2-3	-	TRBD2	CASRPSGVLTDTQYF	TGTGCCAGCAGACCTAGCGGGGTATTAACAGATACGCAGTATTTT
TRBV4-2	TRBJ2-5	-	TRBD2	CASSQVSLTSGGIQETQYF	TGTGCCAGCAGCCAAGTCTCCCTGACTAGCGGAGGAATACAAGAGACCCAGTACTTC
TRBV29-1	TRBJ2-6	-	-	CSVYIEGNGSAGANVLTF	TGCAGCGTTTATATTGAGGGAAATGGTTCGGCTGGGGCCAACGTCCTGACTTTC
TRBV11-3	TRBJ2-7	-	-	CASSLQAGVYEQYF	TGTGCCAGCAGCTTACAAGCGGGCGTCTACGAGCAGTACTTC
TRBV19	TRBJ1-5	once	-	CASSKVRLGQPQHF	TGTGCCAGTAGTAAGGTCAGGCTCGGTCAGCCCCAGCATTTT
TRBV5-4	TRBJ2-3	-	-	CASSSGYRTDTQYF	TGTGCCAGCAGCTCGGGTTATCGCACAGATACGCAGTATTTT
TRBV6-4	TRBJ1-4	-	-	CAILYSPHLATNEKLFF	TGTGCCATATTATACTCTCCCCACTTAGCAACTAATGAAAAACTGTTTTTT
TRBV11-3	TRBJ1-1	-	-	CASSPGGGLNTEAFF	TGTGCCAGCAGCCCCGGGGGGGGGTTAAACACTGAAGCTTTCTTT
TRBV30	TRBJ2-3	-	-	CAWSPRDTQYF	TGTGCCTGGAGCCCCAGGGATACGCAGTATTTT
TRBV6-5	TRBJ1-1	-	TRBD1	CASSRQGGNTEAFF	TGTGCCAGCAGCCGACAGGGAGGGAACACTGAAGCTTTCTTT
TRBV19	TRBJ1-5	few	-	CATAGQGSNQPQHF	TGTGCCACCGCTGGGCAGGGGAGTAATCAGCCCCAGCATTTT
TRBV5-6	TRBJ2-7	-	TRBD2	CASTFVGRESYEQYF	TGTGCCAGCACCTTTGTGGGGAGGGAGTCCTACGAGCAGTACTTC
TRBV5-1	TRBJ1-2	-	TRBD1	CASSRDDRGRDGYTF	TGCGCCAGCAGCCGGGACGACAGGGGAAGGGATGGCTACACCTTC
TRBV28	TRBJ1-5	once	TRBD1	CASSSGTGLIDQPQHF	TGTGCCAGCAGTTCGGGGACAGGTTTAATTGATCAGCCCCAGCATTTT
TRBV30	TRBJ1-1	once	-	CAYGRWDLGTEAFF	TGTGCCTACGGTCGCTGGGATTTAGGCACTGAAGCTTTCTTT
TRBV12-3/TRBV12-4	TRBJ1-1	-	-	CASSLDEGQGAFF	TGTGCCAGCAGTTTAGACGAAGGGCAGGGAGCTTTCTTT
TRBV6-2/TRBV6-3	TRBJ2-7	-	-	CASSYLDSSGQYF	TGTGCCAGCAGTTACCTAGACAGCTCCGGGCAGTACTTC
TRBV3-1/TRBV3-2	TRBJ1-1	-	TRBD1	CASSETGGNTEAFF	TGTGCCAGCAGCGAAACAGGGGGTAACACTGAAGCTTTCTTT
TRBV30	TRBJ1-5	few	TRBD1	CAYRPRDRGDQPQHF	TGTGCCTATCGCCCGCGGGACAGAGGCGATCAGCCCCAGCATTTT